The 26 T cell receptor beta chains presented below share a single source sample, sequenced in a study of shared clonotypes between healthy human individuals. The repertoire was sequenced with immunoSEQ multiplex PCR; TCRdb's copy has only in-frame clones and lacks some. Of roughly 1 million clones listed, 75% to 85% are singletons. Sequencing input: memory CD4+ T cells from PBMCs. As to subset: CD45RA-negative fraction. The receptors were sampled from a man younger than 30 in good health. Some clones in this sample may be carry-over from other donors' samples.

This clone was seen only a few times. The rearrangement links TRBV27 to TRBJ1-4; unclear D gene. This CDR3 spans 13 amino acids. The V end was cut by 1 base, the J end by 8 bases, with 8 bases between. Germline V gene data show CDR1 as MNHEY and CDR2 as SMNVEV (reference sequence). In DNA form, the CDR3 reads TGTGCCAGCAGTTTATGGGCAGCGGAAAAACTGTTTTTT. It encodes CASSLWAAEKLFF.

This chain uses TRBV10-3 with TRBJ2-1; TRBD2 agrees at 7 bases. This CDR3 is built from 14 residues. Germline V lookup: CDR1 ENHRY, CDR2 SYGVKD. Trimming removed 6 bases from V and 4 bases from J; junction bases left unmatched: 6. This CDR3 is CAIREREIYNEQFF. CDR3 DNA sequence: TGTGCCATCAGGGAGCGGGAAATTTACAATGAGCAGTTCTTC.

In its sample, this clone was seen once. The chain recombines TRBV7-3 with TRBJ1-1; TRBD1 agrees at 7 bases. Germline V CDR1 and CDR2: SGHTA, FQGTGA. Trimming at V came to 5 bases and at J to 3 bases, leaving 24 bases not matched to a gene. The CDR3 consists of 20 residues. The chain's CDR3 is CASSPKGRGHPSGGYTEAFF. As DNA, the CDR3 is TGTGCCAGCAGCCCAAAAGGGCGTGGGCACCCATCAGGGGGGTACACTGAAGCTTTCTTT. The whole variable domain, filled in from reference TRBV7-3 and TRBJ1-1, reads GAGVSQTPSNKVTEKGKYVELRCDPISGHTALYWYRQSLGQGPEFLIYFQGTGAADDSGLPNDRFFAVRPEGSVSTLKIQRTERGDSAVYLCASSPKGRGHPSGGYTEAFFGQGTRLTVV.

The gene calls are TRBV19 and TRBJ2-1; the D call may be TRBD1 or TRBD2 (5 bases each). Germline V CDR1 and CDR2: LNHDA, SQIVND (reference sequence). V dropped 7 bases and J dropped 2 bases, with 15 bases sitting between them. The CDR3 consists of 15 residues. CDR3 region: CASTKAGTTYNEQFF. The CDR3 DNA reads as TGTGCCAGTACGAAAGCAGGGACCACCTACAATGAGCAGTTCTTC.

The gene calls are TRBV25-1 and TRBJ2-2, with 10 nucleotides matching TRBD2. Germline-derived CDR1 and CDR2 are MGHDK and SYGVNS. Unmatched junction bases numbered 10, after V lost 7 bases and J lost 8 bases. The CDR3 is 15 residues long. In nucleotides, the CDR3 is TGTGCCAGCAAGGAGCGGGAGGGATCTTATGGGGAGCTGTTTTTT. Its translation is CASKEREGSYGELFF.

This clone occurred a few times. The chain links TRBV28 to TRBJ2-1, with 13 nucleotides matching TRBD2. Trimming took 6 bases from V and 10 from J; bases not matched to a gene: 9. The CDR3 totals 15 residues. Germline CDR1 MDHEN, CDR2 SYDVKM. The CDR3 here is CASSPPGLAGKEQFF. The CDR3 coding sequence is TGTGCCAGCAGCCCCCCGGGACTAGCGGGAAAGGAGCAGTTCTTC.

This chain connects TRBV4-1 to TRBJ2-2, with no clear D. Germline CDR1 reads MGHRA; CDR2 reads YSYEKL. Trimming took 0 bases from V and 2 from J, leaving 10 bases between them. This CDR3 comprises 16 residues. The CDR3 protein is CASSQEGGFNTGELFF. CDR3 in DNA: TGCGCCAGCAGCCAAGAGGGCGGATTTAACACCGGGGAGCTGTTTTTT.

The chain is built from TRBV19 and TRBJ2-1, with 10 bases that match TRBD1. J gave up 2 bases and V 4 bases, and 8 bases lay outside the gene matches. CDR1 is LNHDA, CDR2 SQIVND, per germline (reference sequence). The CDR3 contains 17 residues. This chain's CDR3 is CASSTRTGGKAYNEQFF. The CDR3 DNA follows: TGTGCCAGTAGTACAAGGACAGGGGGTAAAGCCTACAATGAGCAGTTCTTC.

CDR3 DNA: TGTGCCAGCAGCTTAGAACTTGACGGCACCGGGGAGCTGTTTTTT. Encoded protein: CASSLELDGTGELFF. The V and J genes are TRBV5-6 and TRBJ2-2; D unclear. CDR1 and CDR2 (germline): SGHDT, YYEEEE. The CDR3 consists of 15 residues. V was shortened by 2 bases and J by 4 bases, with 12 bases between the two germline ends.

The V call is TRBV6-5, the J call TRBJ1-5, with 9 bases identical to TRBD1. The V and J ends lost 6 bases and 4 bases, in that order; junction bases with no gene match: 7. This CDR3 spans 15 amino acids. CDR1 is MNHEY and CDR2 is SVGAGI in the germline V gene. DNA of the CDR3: TGTGCCAGCAGCCAAGCCGGGACAGGGAATCAGCCCCAGCATTTT. This encodes CASSQAGTGNQPQHF.

The chain links TRBV7-2 to TRBJ2-7, with D hard to call. The CDR3 contains 14 residues. V lost 2 bases, J lost 0 bases, and 8 bases lay in between. Germline CDR1 and CDR2: SGHTA and FQGNSA. This chain's CDR3 is CASSLFQASYEQYF. In DNA form, the CDR3 reads TGTGCCAGCAGCTTATTCCAGGCCTCCTACGAGCAGTACTTC.

V usage is TRBV28 and J usage is TRBJ2-7; 8 positions match TRBD2. CDR3 length equals 15 residues. After removal of 4 bases from V and 2 bases from J, the junction contained 7 bases not matched to a gene. The germline gives CDR1 MDHEN, CDR2 SYDVKM. Here the CDR3 reads CASSYNGRAPYEQYF. The CDR3 DNA follows: TGTGCCAGCAGTTATAACGGGAGGGCCCCCTACGAGCAGTACTTC.

As to this clone: This is likely an artifact of a read error, given a far larger clone one base away. The chain has TRBV27 and TRBJ1-2; TRBD1 is a possible D gene (6 bases). The ends were cut back, 0 bases at V and 4 bases at J, with 6 bases in the middle. The germline gives CDR1 MNHEY, CDR2 SMNVEV (reference sequence). The CDR3 contains 13 residues. CDR3 residues: CASSLSGAYGYTF. For the CDR3, the DNA is TGTGCCAGCAGTTTATCGGGGGCCTATGGCTACACCTTC.

This chain links TRBV4-1 with TRBJ1-1; the D gene is possibly TRBD1 (5 bases). The CDR3 runs to 14 residues. Germline V CDR1 and CDR2: MGHRA, YSYEKL. V was clipped by 5 bases and J by 1 base, with 11 bases between them. The CDR3 bases are TGCGCCAGCAGCTCCGACAGACCGAACACTGAAGCTTTCTTT. This encodes CASSSDRPNTEAFF.

The chain carries TRBV5-1 and TRBJ1-2; 8 bases line up with TRBD1. Germline V CDR1 and CDR2: SGHRS, YFSETQ. The CDR3 has 13 amino acids. V shed 3 bases and J 6 bases; nucleotides not matched to a gene: 4. In DNA form, the CDR3 reads TGCGCCAGCAGCTCCGGGACAGGCGATGGCTACACCTTC. Translation: CASSSGTGDGYTF.

This chain uses TRBV28 with TRBJ1-5; a weak D match, TRBD1 (6 bases). There are 17 residues in the CDR3. Trimming removed 5 bases from V and 0 bases from J, with 17 bases in between. Germline CDR1 is MDHEN and CDR2 is SYDVKM. The DNA for the CDR3 is TGTGCCAGCAGTCCGTCTGGACAGAGTTATAGCAATCAGCCCCAGCATTTT. It is translated as CASSPSGQSYSNQPQHF.

The rearrangement uses TRBV4-1 and TRBJ2-5; possible D gene TRBD1, 6 bases. This CDR3 spans 15 amino acids. V lost 1 base and J 2 bases, leaving 11 bases between the germline ends. Germline values: CDR1 MGHRA, CDR2 YSYEKL. The CDR3 DNA reads TGCGCCAGCAGCCAAGTGTGGACAGAGCAAGAGACCCAGTACTTC. Its translation: CASSQVWTEQETQYF.

V gene TRBV30 combines with J gene TRBJ2-5, with D uncertain. The better agreement between TRBJ2-7 and the DNA end casts doubt on the J call. CDR1 and CDR2 (germline): GTSNPN, SVGIG (reference sequence). This CDR3 region has 12 residues. The CDR3 DNA is TGTGCCTGGAGTGGCGGCTCCTACGAGCAGTACTTC. Translating gives CAWSGGSYEQYF.

The chain joins TRBV28 to TRBJ1-1; D is unclear. Trimming shortened V by 7 bases and J by 0 bases, and 9 bases separated the two germline ends. This CDR3 spans 13 amino acids. Germline CDR1 and CDR2: MDHEN and SYDVKM. For the CDR3, the DNA is TGTGCCAGCATGGTACTCATGAACACTGAAGCTTTCTTT. Translating it yields CASMVLMNTEAFF. The entire variable domain, with the rest obtained from reference TRBV28 and TRBJ1-1, is as follows: DVKVTQSSRYLVKRTGEKVFLECVQDMDHENMFWYRQDPGLGLRLIYFSYDVKMKEKGDIPEGYSVSREKKERFSLILESASTNQTSMYLCASMVLMNTEAFFGQGTRLTVV.

This clone was seen more than once but under ten times. The V gene is TRBV19, the J gene TRBJ2-5, with D perhaps TRBD2 (5 bases). The CDR3 contains 11 residues. The V and J ends lost 9 bases and 2 bases respectively, with 7 bases between them. Germline CDR1 is LNHDA and CDR2 is SQIVND (reference sequence). The CDR3: CASGEQETQYF. The CDR3 bases are TGTGCCAGCGGGGAACAAGAGACCCAGTACTTC.

This chain joins TRBV7-2 and TRBJ1-4; possible D gene TRBD1, 5 bases. CDR3 length equals 15 residues. Germline V lookup: CDR1 SGHTA, CDR2 FQGNSA. Trimming took off 5 bases at V and 7 bases at J, with 17 bases between the two ends. The CDR3 region has the DNA TGTGCCAGCAGCCAATCTACAGGTCTGGCTGAAAAACTGTTTTTT. Its translation: CASSQSTGLAEKLFF.

This clone was observed a few times. Other nucleotide sequences in the sample specify the same CDR3. The CDR3 nucleotides read TGCAGCGTTGAAGGGCGTGGGCAGAACTATGGCTACACCTTC. Translating it yields CSVEGRGQNYGYTF. The chain recombines TRBV29-1 with TRBJ1-2; D gene unclear. V lost 1 base to trimming and J lost 2 bases, with 11 bases between them. CDR3 length: 14 amino acids. Germline V gene sequence: CDR1 SQVTM, CDR2 ANQGSEA.

The chain combines TRBV18 with TRBJ1-2; D might be TRBD1 (5 bases). Per the germline V gene, CDR1 is KGHSH and CDR2 is LQKENI. This CDR3 region has 13 residues. Trimming shortened V by 3 bases and J by 5 bases, and 10 bases separated the two germline ends. CDR3 nucleotides: TGTGCCAGCTCACCGGGTGGGGCGTATGGCTACACCTTC. Its translation: CASSPGGAYGYTF.

The rearrangement uses TRBV28 and TRBJ2-1; the match to TRBD2 covers 11 bases. This CDR3 is built from 15 residues. With 6 bases clipped from V and 9 bases from J, the junction kept 10 bases outside the gene matches. Germline CDR1 MDHEN, CDR2 SYDVKM. The CDR3 DNA sequence: TGTGCCAGCAGGTCAACTAGCGGGAGTTCTAGTGAGCAGTTCTTC. Amino acid sequence: CASRSTSGSSSEQFF.

The genes are TRBV29-1 and TRBJ1-4, with 7 bases fitting TRBD1. CDR3 length: 13 residues. CDR1 SQVTM and CDR2 ANQGSEA come from the germline V gene. The trim removed 5 bases at V and 5 bases at J, leaving 5 bases unmatched. The CDR3 spells CSVKGGLNEKLFF. The CDR3 DNA sequence: TGCAGCGTTAAAGGGGGCTTAAATGAAAAACTGTTTTTT. The variable domain in full, completed from reference TRBV29-1 and TRBJ1-4, reads SAVISQKPSRDICQRGTSLTIQCQVDSQVTMMFWYRQQPGQSLTLIATANQGSEATYESGFVIDKFPISRPNLTFSTLTVSNMSPEDSSIYLCSVKGGLNEKLFFGSGTQLSVL.

This clone has a single count. V and J are TRBV2 and TRBJ2-3, with 9 nucleotides matching TRBD1. This CDR3 contains 17 residues. Per the germline V gene, CDR1 is SNHLY and CDR2 is FYNNEI. With 9 bases clipped from V and 5 bases from J, the junction kept 18 bases outside the gene matches. Here the CDR3 reads CASGTGGTYSTRDTQYF. The DNA of the CDR3 is TGTGCCAGTGGCACAGGGGGCACTTACTCTACCAGAGATACGCAGTATTTT.